This T cell receptor (beta chain) is drawn from a study of shared clonotypes between healthy human individuals. At a deep level, the assay was run. Genomic DNA per cell subset filled all wells of several immunoSEQ plates. Sequencing was performed with immunoSEQ multiplex PCR; in TCRdb, only in-frame clones are kept and a portion is missing. The data show roughly 480,000 clones, less than 80% seen once. The germline V and J ends were trimmed by 2 bases and 0 bases, with 9 bases remaining between them. The CDR3 runs to 15 residues. Germline CDR1 SGHRS, CDR2 YFSETQ. This chain joins TRBV5-1 and TRBJ2-1; D is ambiguous. The TCR originated in a woman in her thirties or forties in good health. Some clones in this sample may be carry-over from other donors' samples. Sequences were obtained from PBMCs. The CDR3 spells CASSFGRTSYNEQFF. CDR3 DNA sequence: TGCGCCAGCAGCTTCGGACGGACCTCCTACAATGAGCAGTTCTTC.